Detailed here is one TCR beta chain. The target antigen is unknown. This CDR3 has 17 amino acids. Trimming took 3 bases from V and 3 from J; bases not matched to a gene: 11. CDR1 and CDR2 (germline): SGHKS, YYEKEE (reference sequence). The data originate from a study of cytomegalovirus exposure and HLA in healthy donors. Study-wide results and limits: In vitro checks showed that a few CMV-associated chains really do target CMV antigens. TRBV6-2, TRBV6-3 and some other V segments were unresolvable in 87-base-pair reads.

PCR was performed using 60 Vbeta and 13 Jbeta primers. The method was immunoSEQ multiplex PCR; TCRdb's version includes in-frame clones alone and lacks a portion of them. The sample records more than 150,000 clones, 82% being singletons. The sequence was collected from a woman younger than 35 in good health and CMV-seronegative. The rearrangement links TRBV5-5 to TRBJ1-3; TRBD1 agrees at 8 bases. Sequenced material: PBMCs. CDR3 bases: TGTGCCAGCAGCTCGCCATCGGGACAGGTACGTGGAAACACCATATATTTT. Protein product: CASSSPSGQVRGNTIYF.